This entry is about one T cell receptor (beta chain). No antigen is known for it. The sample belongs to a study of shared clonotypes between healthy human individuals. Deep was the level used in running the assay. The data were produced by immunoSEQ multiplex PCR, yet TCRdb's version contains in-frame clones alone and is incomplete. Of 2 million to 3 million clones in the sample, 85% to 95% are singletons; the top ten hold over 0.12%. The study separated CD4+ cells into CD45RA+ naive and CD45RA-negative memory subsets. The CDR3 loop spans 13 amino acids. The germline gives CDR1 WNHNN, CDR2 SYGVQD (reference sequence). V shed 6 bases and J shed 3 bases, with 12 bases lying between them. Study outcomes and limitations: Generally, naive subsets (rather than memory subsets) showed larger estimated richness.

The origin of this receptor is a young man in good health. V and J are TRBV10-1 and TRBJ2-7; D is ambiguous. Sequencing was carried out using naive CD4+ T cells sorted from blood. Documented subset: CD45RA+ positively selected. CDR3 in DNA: TGCGCCAGCAGCGCAGACCGGCGCTACGAGCAGTACTTC. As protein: CASSADRRYEQYF.